A single sample is the source of the 21 T cell receptor beta chains below, sequenced in a study of cytomegalovirus exposure and HLA in healthy donors. PCR employed 60 Vbeta and 13 Jbeta primers. The data were produced by immunoSEQ multiplex PCR, yet TCRdb's version contains in-frame clones alone and is incomplete. The table shows 120,000 or so clones, with 50% to 80% occurring only once. Sequenced input: PBMCs. These receptors originate from a woman between 40 and 55 years old in good health and CMV-seropositive.

For the CDR3, the DNA is TGCGCCAGCAGCTTCACCGCGACAGCTAACACCGGGGAGCTGTTTTTT. It translates to CASSFTATANTGELFF. V and J are TRBV5-1 and TRBJ2-2; perhaps TRBD1 as D (5 bases). Germline V gives CDR1 SGHRS, CDR2 YFSETQ. V shed 2 bases and J shed 2 bases, with 13 bases lying between them. The CDR3 totals 16 residues.

This clone has more than one count but fewer than ten. The V and J genes are TRBV5-1 and TRBJ2-7; D is undetermined. Germline-derived CDR1 and CDR2 are SGHRS and YFSETQ. The CDR3 is made up of 14 amino acids. Trimming took off 4 bases at V and 0 bases at J, with 11 bases between the two ends. DNA for the CDR3: TGCGCCAGCAGCGTGAGGCCGGCCTCCTACGAGCAGTACTTC. Translated: CASSVRPASYEQYF. Full variable domain (missing parts from reference TRBV5-1 and TRBJ2-7): KAGVTQTPRYLIKTRGQQVTLSCSPISGHRSVSWYQQTPGQGLQFLFEYFSETQRNKGNFPGRFSGRQFSNSRSEMNVSTLELGDSALYLCASSVRPASYEQYFGPGTRLTVT.

The chain is built from TRBV28 and TRBJ1-1; 8 bases align to TRBD1. CDR1 MDHEN and CDR2 SYDVKM come from the germline V gene. With 6 bases clipped from V and 1 base from J, the junction kept 4 bases outside the gene matches. This CDR3 has 14 residues. The CDR3: CASRPGTGNTEAFF. CDR3 DNA sequence: TGTGCCAGCAGACCCGGGACAGGGAACACTGAAGCTTTCTTT.

The genes are TRBV4-1 and TRBJ1-1, with unresolved D. The CDR3 runs to 14 residues. Trimming took off 0 bases at V and 1 base at J, with 6 bases between the two ends. CDR1 and CDR2 from the germline V gene are MGHRA and YSYEKL. The CDR3 coding sequence is TGCGCCAGCAGCCAAGATCTTCCGAACACTGAAGCTTTCTTT. Translation gives CASSQDLPNTEAFF.

There are a few counts of this clone. The gene calls are TRBV29-1 and TRBJ1-1; D not certain. The CDR3 consists of 12 residues. Per the germline V gene, CDR1 is SQVTM and CDR2 is ANQGSEA. The V end was cut by 4 bases, the J end by 0 bases, with 6 bases between. Written as DNA, the CDR3 is TGCAGCGTTGTCACAGTGAACACTGAAGCTTTCTTT. Translating gives CSVVTVNTEAFF. The full variable domain, completed using reference TRBV29-1 and TRBJ1-1, is SAVISQKPSRDICQRGTSLTIQCQVDSQVTMMFWYRQQPGQSLTLIATANQGSEATYESGFVIDKFPISRPNLTFSTLTVSNMSPEDSSIYLCSVVTVNTEAFFGQGTRLTVV.

Only one count was recorded for this clone. The chain combines TRBV5-4 with TRBJ1-1, with 9 positions matching TRBD1. The trim removed 4 bases at V and 6 bases at J, leaving 16 bases unmatched. Germline V gene lookup returns CDR1 SGHNT and CDR2 YYREEE (reference sequence). This CDR3 is 17 amino acids long. CDR3 in amino acids: CASSAPGQGSRVAEAFF. The CDR3 DNA follows: TGTGCCAGCAGCGCTCCGGGACAGGGTTCAAGGGTGGCTGAAGCTTTCTTT.

The V gene is TRBV30, the J gene TRBJ1-5; D gene ambiguous. Germline V CDR1 and CDR2: GTSNPN, SVGIG (reference sequence). Deletions cut 1 base from V and 2 bases from J, with 9 bases between. The CDR3 is made up of 14 amino acids. The CDR3 loop reads CAWSGGMGNQPQHF. CDR3 bases: TGTGCCTGGAGTGGAGGGATGGGCAATCAGCCCCAGCATTTT.

The chain has TRBV30 and TRBJ1-3; the D gene is possibly TRBD1 (5 bases). CDR3 length equals 16 residues. Germline V gene lookup returns CDR1 GTSNPN and CDR2 SVGIG (reference sequence). The V end was cut by 5 bases, the J end by 7 bases, with 24 bases between. CDR3 sequence reads: CAWPPDWQVYRNTIYF. CDR3 in DNA: TGTGCCTGGCCTCCCGACTGGCAGGTATACAGGAACACCATATATTTT.

A word on this clone: Other DNA sequences in the same sample also yield this CDR3. The chain couples TRBV5-1 to TRBJ2-7, with 9 positions matching TRBD1. Per germline, CDR1 SGHRS and CDR2 YFSETQ. The CDR3 spans 15 residues. The ends lost 2 bases at V and 0 bases at J; junction bases unmatched: 3. The CDR3 reads CASSLGQGSSYEQYF. Here the CDR3 DNA reads TGCGCCAGCAGCTTAGGACAGGGGAGCTCCTACGAGCAGTACTTC.

This sequence joins TRBV7-2 and TRBJ2-1, with D perhaps TRBD2 (6 bases). Germline loops: CDR1 SGHTA, CDR2 FQGNSA. The CDR3 covers 15 residues. V gave up 2 bases and J gave up 7 bases, with 15 bases separating them. CDR3 coding DNA: TGTGCCAGCAGCTTACGAGTAGCGGCTAGTAATGAGCAGTTCTTC. It translates to CASSLRVAASNEQFF.

The rearrangement links TRBV9 to TRBJ1-6, with D possibly TRBD1 on 5 matching bases. V was clipped by 0 bases and J by 9 bases, with 13 bases between them. CDR1 and CDR2 (germline): SGDLS, YYNGEE. This CDR3 comprises 15 residues. CDR3 loop: CASSVGEGQGSPLHF. The CDR3 DNA reads TGTGCCAGCAGCGTAGGGGAGGGTCAGGGTTCACCCCTCCACTTT.

The V gene is TRBV5-1, the J gene TRBJ1-1, with TRBD1 matching over 9 bases. The CDR3 totals 19 residues. V trimming: 4 bases; J trimming: 1 base; junction bases outside the gene matches: 17. From germline, CDR1 is SGHRS and CDR2 YFSETQ. For the CDR3, the DNA is TGCGCCAGCAGCGCGGCAATGACCGGGACAGGGCGCTGGAACACTGAAGCTTTCTTT. This encodes CASSAAMTGTGRWNTEAFF.

The chain joins TRBV6-4 to TRBJ2-1, with TRBD2 matching over 7 bases. J was trimmed by 4 bases and V by 2 bases; bases with no gene match: 8. CDR3 size: 16 residues. Germline assignment: CDR1 MRHNA and CDR2 SNTAGT. The CDR3 bases are TGTGCCAGCAGTGACCCACCGGGACTAATTTACAATGAGCAGTTCTTC. Protein: CASSDPPGLIYNEQFF.

The V and J genes are TRBV29-1 and TRBJ2-7, with 10 bases that match TRBD1. CDR1 is SQVTM and CDR2 is ANQGSEA in the germline V gene. The ends lost 2 bases at V and 2 bases at J; junction bases unmatched: 3. The CDR3 has 14 amino acids. CDR3 in amino acids: CSVELGQGTYEQYF. The CDR3 DNA follows: TGCAGCGTTGAATTGGGACAGGGGACCTACGAGCAGTACTTC.

The chain is built from TRBV5-6 and TRBJ2-1; D might be TRBD2 (7 bases). V lost 1 base and J 5 bases, leaving 13 bases between the germline ends. Germline V gene sequence: CDR1 SGHDT, CDR2 YYEEEE. The CDR3 loop spans 15 amino acids. The DNA of the CDR3 is TGTGCCAGCAGCTTGAGGGGGGGCCAGGACAATGAGCAGTTCTTC. This translates into CASSLRGGQDNEQFF.

The chain couples TRBV27 to TRBJ2-7; 9 bases are shared with TRBD2. V gave up 2 bases and J gave up 2 bases; unmatched junction bases: 4. Germline V gene lookup returns CDR1 MNHEY and CDR2 SMNVEV (reference sequence). This CDR3 region has 15 residues. The CDR3 sequence: CASSLKASGTYEQYF. The CDR3 nucleotides read TGTGCCAGCAGTTTAAAGGCTAGCGGGACCTACGAGCAGTACTTC.

V gene TRBV28 combines with J gene TRBJ1-2; 9 bases match TRBD1. The V and J ends lost 7 bases and 4 bases, in that order; junction bases with no gene match: 7. The CDR3 is made up of 14 amino acids. The germline V gene encodes CDR1 MDHEN and CDR2 SYDVKM. The CDR3 protein is CASTATGGGYGYTF. CDR3 coding DNA: TGTGCCAGCACCGCGACAGGGGGGGGCTATGGCTACACCTTC.

J is TRBJ2-3 and V is TRBV6-6, with TRBD2 as a possible D gene (6 bases). The V end lost 2 bases, the J end lost 1 base, and 13 bases lay between the germline ends. This CDR3 is 16 amino acids long. The germline CDR1 and CDR2 sequences are MNHNY and SVGAGI (reference sequence). The CDR3 DNA reads TGTGCCAGCAGTTACCTACTAGCTCAGGGCACAGATACGCAGTATTTT. Encoded protein: CASSYLLAQGTDTQYF.

This clone has a handful of counts. V gene TRBV25-1 combines with J gene TRBJ1-2; tentatively, D is TRBD1 (5 bases). Trimming took off 6 bases at V and 7 bases at J, with 12 bases between the two ends. The germline V gene has CDR1 MGHDK and CDR2 SYGVNS. This CDR3 spans 12 amino acids. CDR3 DNA: TGTGCCAGCAGAGGGTCAGGGTTTGGCTACACCTTC. Protein sequence: CASRGSGFGYTF.

This clone appeared a few times. The chain couples TRBV5-6 to TRBJ1-6; 8 bases match TRBD1. Looked up from germline, CDR1 is SGHDT and CDR2 is YYEEEE. This CDR3 region has 15 residues. V lost 4 bases, J lost 7 bases, and 7 bases stayed unmatched. The CDR3 sequence: CASSPSTGGNSPLHF. CDR3 DNA: TGTGCCAGCAGCCCGTCCACAGGGGGGAATTCACCCCTCCACTTT.

This sequence joins TRBV6-5 and TRBJ1-2; D gene unclear. This CDR3 comprises 13 residues. The V end lost 5 bases, the J end lost 3 bases, and 10 bases lay between the germline ends. CDR1 MNHEY and CDR2 SVGAGI come from the germline V gene. CDR3 nucleotides: TGTGCCAGCAGTCCCGGGAAGGACTATGGCTACACCTTC. It is translated as CASSPGKDYGYTF.